This is a list of T cell receptor beta chains from one sample in a study of identical twins. TCRdb redid the calling of the 5' RACE reads with MiXCR, one entry per CDR3 protein. The sample yields just over 450,000 distinct CDR3 sequences, approximately 14% seen once. In addition, the sample was reused for a study of yellow fever vaccine responses in identical twins.

The sequenced sample consisted of CD4+ T cells sorted from blood. Source of these receptors: a woman in her late teens or twenties in good health. Both conserved end residues are part of each CDR3. Fields, in order: clone size, J gene, V gene, D gene, CDR3 protein, CDR3 DNA. The D gene is left open where the match is weak. Clone size is given for some rows only: seen once, a few or many times, or a class if the clone is expanded.

>few|TRBJ2-7|TRBV5-1|-
CASSLDVGLYEQYF
TGCGCCAGCAGCTTGGACGTCGGACTTTACGAGCAGTACTTC
>few|TRBJ2-2|TRBV27|TRBD2
CASSPRGTSGRRAGELFF
TGTGCCAGCAGTCCGAGGGGGACTAGCGGGAGAAGGGCCGGGGAGCTGTTTTTT
>-|TRBJ2-7|TRBV28|-
CASSGSAGVRYEQYF
TGTGCCAGCAGTGGGAGTGCGGGCGTCAGGTACGAGCAGTACTTC
>few|TRBJ2-2|TRBV4-1|TRBD1
CASLESGTGTSGELFF
TGCGCCAGCCTAGAATCCGGGACAGGGACTTCCGGGGAGCTGTTTTTT
>few|TRBJ2-7|TRBV28|-
CASSIRGEQYF
TGTGCCAGCAGTATCAGAGGCGAGCAGTACTTC
>-|TRBJ2-3|TRBV7-2|TRBD1
CASSLTAPGGLTDTQYF
TGTGCCAGCAGCTTAACCGCTCCAGGGGGCTTAACAGATACGCAGTATTTT
>many|TRBJ1-5|TRBV29-1|-
CSVPGRKINQPQHF
TGCAGCGTCCCCGGACGTAAAATAAATCAGCCCCAGCATTTT
>-|TRBJ2-7|TRBV6-1|TRBD1
CASRLDREKYEQYF
TGTGCCAGCAGATTGGACAGGGAGAAGTACGAGCAGTACTTC
>many|TRBJ2-7|TRBV29-1|TRBD1
CSVGTGGYEQYF
TGCAGCGTTGGGACAGGGGGCTACGAGCAGTACTTC
>-|TRBJ2-5|TRBV25-1|TRBD1
CASSDRGLGTQYF
TGTGCCAGCAGTGACAGGGGGCTAGGGACCCAGTACTTC
>-|TRBJ2-3|TRBV18|TRBD1
CASSRDRVPDTQYF
TGTGCCAGCTCGCGGGACAGGGTGCCAGATACGCAGTATTTT
>-|TRBJ2-1|TRBV20-1|TRBD2
CSAKWGLAGVEQFF
TGCAGTGCTAAATGGGGACTAGCGGGAGTTGAGCAGTTCTTC
>few|TRBJ2-2|TRBV2|-
CASSGRGDGELFF
TGTGCCAGCAGTGGCAGGGGCGACGGGGAGCTGTTTTTT
>few|TRBJ2-2|TRBV28|-
CASRILVGLRTGELFF
TGTGCCAGCAGAATCCTGGTCGGGTTGCGCACCGGGGAGCTGTTTTTT
>-|TRBJ2-1|TRBV3-1|-
CASSQMTSGNEQFF
TGTGCCAGCAGCCAGATGACTAGTGGCAATGAGCAGTTCTTC
>-|TRBJ2-2|TRBV7-3|TRBD1
CASSLTLIGGAAGELFF
TGTGCCAGCAGCTTAACGTTGATAGGGGGCGCAGCCGGGGAGCTGTTTTTT
>-|TRBJ2-5|TRBV18|-
CASSGQRQETQYF
TGTGCCAGCTCAGGGCAGAGACAAGAGACCCAGTACTTC
>many|TRBJ2-3|TRBV29-1|-
CSVVSSGPSTDTQYF
TGCAGCGTTGTATCAAGCGGTCCTAGCACAGATACGCAGTATTTT
>-|TRBJ2-5|TRBV15|-
CATSSRETQYF
TGTGCCACCAGCAGCCGGGAGACCCAGTACTTC
>few|TRBJ1-1|TRBV28|-
CASSAPSLQLNTEAFF
TGTGCCAGCAGTGCCCCAAGTCTCCAGCTAAACACTGAAGCTTTCTTT
>few|TRBJ2-7|TRBV11-2|-
CASIESEGRGLSEQYF
TGTGCCAGCATCGAATCCGAGGGCAGAGGTCTGTCCGAGCAGTACTTC
>-|TRBJ2-1|TRBV4-1|TRBD1
CASSQAMPGQGAQSSYNEQFF
TGCGCCAGCAGCCAAGCCATGCCGGGACAGGGGGCCCAGAGCTCCTACAATGAGCAGTTCTTC